This TCR beta chain came from a study of blood T cells in healthy people across ages. Next came a second PCR, run for about 6 to 12 cycles, which used a sample-barcoded 5' primer along with a J-beta primer mix. TCRdb redid the calling of the 5' RACE reads with MiXCR, one entry per CDR3 protein. The data hold some 900,000 distinct CDR3 sequences, with roughly 48% observed a single time. The CDR3 runs 11 residues. Germline V gene data show CDR1 as SGHTA and CDR2 as FQGNSA. Study-wide points: Diversity estimates drawn from one million T cells were deemed underestimates.

In the case of this clonotype: No antigen is known for it.

The receptor was derived from a man aged 25-45 years in good health. The chain employs TRBV7-2 and TRBJ2-4, with D hard to call. The DNA end is more similar to TRBJ2-7, so the J call may be wrong. Sequencing was performed on blood. CDR3 protein: CASAHTTEQYF. As DNA, the CDR3 is TGTGCCAGCGCCCACACGACCGAGCAGTACTTC.